The clone carrying this TCR beta chain has ten or more counts. CDR1 SNHLY and CDR2 FYNNEI come from the germline V gene. Deletions cut 5 bases from V and 4 bases from J, with 15 bases between. The CDR3 length is 15 residues. TCRdb reanalysed the 5' RACE reads using MiXCR and keeps one entry per CDR3 protein. The profile shows about 350,000 distinct CDR3 sequences, roughly 8.6% of them singletons. This record comes from a study of T cells after yellow fever vaccination. Sequencing was performed on PBMCs, taken roughly 46 days after the first yellow fever vaccination. The TCR comes from a man between 18 and 35 years old who received the YFV17D yellow fever vaccine. The rearrangement links TRBV2 to TRBJ1-5; D call uncertain. The CDR3 loop is CASSLDPGTNQPQHF. The CDR3 region has the DNA TGTGCCAGCAGTCTAGACCCGGGAACTAATCAGCCCCAGCATTTT. The complete variable domain, with remaining parts taken from reference TRBV2 and TRBJ1-5, reads EPEVTQTPSHQVTQMGQEVILRCVPISNHLYFYWYRQILGQKVEFLVSFYNNEISEKSEIFDDQFSVERPDGSNFTLKIRSTKLEDSAMYFCASSLDPGTNQPQHFGDGTRLSIL.